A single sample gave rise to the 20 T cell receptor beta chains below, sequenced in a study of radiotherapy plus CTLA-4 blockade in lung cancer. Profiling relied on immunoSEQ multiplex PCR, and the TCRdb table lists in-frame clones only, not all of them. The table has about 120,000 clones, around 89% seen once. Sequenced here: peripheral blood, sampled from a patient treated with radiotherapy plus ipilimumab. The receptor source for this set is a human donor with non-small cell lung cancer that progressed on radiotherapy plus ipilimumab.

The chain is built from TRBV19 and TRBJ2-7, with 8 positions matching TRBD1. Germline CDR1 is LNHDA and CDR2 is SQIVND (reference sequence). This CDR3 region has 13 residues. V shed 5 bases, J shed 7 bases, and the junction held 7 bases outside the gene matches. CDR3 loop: CASSPDRAGEQYF. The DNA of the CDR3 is TGTGCCAGTAGTCCGGACAGGGCTGGGGAGCAGTACTTC.

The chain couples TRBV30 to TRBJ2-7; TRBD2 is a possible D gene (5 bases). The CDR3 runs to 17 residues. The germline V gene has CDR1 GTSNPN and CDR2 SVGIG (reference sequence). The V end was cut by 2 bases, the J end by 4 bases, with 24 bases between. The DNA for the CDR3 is TGTGCCTGGAGTCCTCCTGGTTTGGCGACTAAGTATTACGAGCAGTACTTC. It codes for CAWSPPGLATKYYEQYF.

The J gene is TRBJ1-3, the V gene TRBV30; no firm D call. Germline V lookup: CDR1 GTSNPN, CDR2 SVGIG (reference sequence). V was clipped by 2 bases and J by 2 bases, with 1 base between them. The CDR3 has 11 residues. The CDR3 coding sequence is TGTGCCTGGAGTCCTGGAAACACCATATATTTT. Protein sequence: CAWSPGNTIYF.

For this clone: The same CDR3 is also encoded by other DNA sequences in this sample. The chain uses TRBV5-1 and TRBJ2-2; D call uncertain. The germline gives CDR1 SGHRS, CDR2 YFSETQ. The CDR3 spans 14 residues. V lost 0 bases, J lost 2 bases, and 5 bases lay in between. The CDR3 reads CASSLVSNTGELFF. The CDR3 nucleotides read TGCGCCAGCAGCTTGGTTAGCAACACCGGGGAGCTGTTTTTT. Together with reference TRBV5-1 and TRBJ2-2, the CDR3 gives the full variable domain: KAGVTQTPRYLIKTRGQQVTLSCSPISGHRSVSWYQQTPGQGLQFLFEYFSETQRNKGNFPGRFSGRQFSNSRSEMNVSTLELGDSALYLCASSLVSNTGELFFGEGSRLTVL.

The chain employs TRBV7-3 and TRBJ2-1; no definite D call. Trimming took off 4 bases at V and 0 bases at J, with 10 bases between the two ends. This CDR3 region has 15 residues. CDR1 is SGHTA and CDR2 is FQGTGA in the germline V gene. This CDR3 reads CASSSRKSSYNEQFF. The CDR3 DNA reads TGTGCCAGCAGCTCCCGGAAGAGCTCCTACAATGAGCAGTTCTTC.

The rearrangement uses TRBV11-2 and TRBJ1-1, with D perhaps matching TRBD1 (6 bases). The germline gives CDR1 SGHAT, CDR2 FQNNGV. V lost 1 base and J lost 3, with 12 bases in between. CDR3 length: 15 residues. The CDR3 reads CASSLVEGGYTEAFF. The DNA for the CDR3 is TGTGCCAGCAGCTTAGTGGAGGGGGGTTACACTGAAGCTTTCTTT.

CDR3 DNA sequence: TGTGCCAGTAGTAACAGGGGACAGAGAAATGAAAAACTGTTTTTT. This gives the protein CASSNRGQRNEKLFF. The rearrangement links TRBV19 to TRBJ1-4, with 7 bases matching TRBD1. CDR1 is LNHDA, CDR2 SQIVND, per germline (reference sequence). J was trimmed by 5 bases and V by 4 bases; bases with no gene match: 7. The CDR3 spans 15 residues.

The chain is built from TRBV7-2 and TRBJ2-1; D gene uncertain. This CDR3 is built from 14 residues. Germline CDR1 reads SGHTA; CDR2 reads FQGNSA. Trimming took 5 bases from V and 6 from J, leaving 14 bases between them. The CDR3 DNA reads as TGTGCCAGCAGCCGTCACTGGAGCCCCAATGAGCAGTTCTTC. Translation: CASSRHWSPNEQFF.

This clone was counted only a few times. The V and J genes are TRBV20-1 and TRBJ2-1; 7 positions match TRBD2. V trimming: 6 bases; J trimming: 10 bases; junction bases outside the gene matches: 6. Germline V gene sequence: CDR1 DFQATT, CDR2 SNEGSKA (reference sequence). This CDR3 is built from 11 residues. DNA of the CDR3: TGCAGTGCGTGGGGGGGGGAGGAGCAGTTCTTC. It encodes CSAWGGEEQFF.

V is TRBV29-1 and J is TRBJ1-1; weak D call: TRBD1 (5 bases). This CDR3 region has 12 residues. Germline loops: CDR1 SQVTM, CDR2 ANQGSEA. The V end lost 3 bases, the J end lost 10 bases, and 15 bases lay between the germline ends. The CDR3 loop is CSVEGGWDVAFF. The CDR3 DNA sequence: TGCAGCGTTGAGGGGGGGTGGGATGTAGCTTTCTTT. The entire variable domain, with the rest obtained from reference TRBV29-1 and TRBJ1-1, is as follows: SAVISQKPSRDICQRGTSLTIQCQVDSQVTMMFWYRQQPGQSLTLIATANQGSEATYESGFVIDKFPISRPNLTFSTLTVSNMSPEDSSIYLCSVEGGWDVAFFGQGTRLTVV.

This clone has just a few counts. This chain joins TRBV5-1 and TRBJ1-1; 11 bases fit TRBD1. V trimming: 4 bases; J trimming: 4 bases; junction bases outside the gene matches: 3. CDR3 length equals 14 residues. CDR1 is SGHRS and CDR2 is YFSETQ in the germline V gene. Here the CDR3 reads CASSPGTGGTEAFF. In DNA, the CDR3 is TGCGCCAGCAGCCCGGGGACAGGGGGCACTGAAGCTTTCTTT. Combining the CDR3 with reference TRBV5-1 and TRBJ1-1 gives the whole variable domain KAGVTQTPRYLIKTRGQQVTLSCSPISGHRSVSWYQQTPGQGLQFLFEYFSETQRNKGNFPGRFSGRQFSNSRSEMNVSTLELGDSALYLCASSPGTGGTEAFFGQGTRLTVV.

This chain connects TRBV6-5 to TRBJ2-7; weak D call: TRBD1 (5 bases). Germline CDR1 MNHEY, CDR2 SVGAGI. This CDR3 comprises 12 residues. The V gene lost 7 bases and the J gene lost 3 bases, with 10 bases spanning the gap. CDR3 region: CASISDSYEQYF. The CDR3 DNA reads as TGTGCCAGCATTTCCGACAGCTACGAGCAGTACTTC.

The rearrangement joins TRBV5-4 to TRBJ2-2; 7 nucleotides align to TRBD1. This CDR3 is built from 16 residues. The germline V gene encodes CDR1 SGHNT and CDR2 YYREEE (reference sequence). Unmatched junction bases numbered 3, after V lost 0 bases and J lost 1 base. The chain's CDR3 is CASSLGRTGNTGELFF. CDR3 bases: TGTGCCAGCAGCTTGGGGCGGACAGGGAACACCGGGGAGCTGTTTTTT.

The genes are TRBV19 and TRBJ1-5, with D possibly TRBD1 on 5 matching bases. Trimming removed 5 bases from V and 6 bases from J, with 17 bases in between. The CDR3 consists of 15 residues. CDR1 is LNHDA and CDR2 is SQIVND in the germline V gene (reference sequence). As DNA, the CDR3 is TGTGCCAGTAGTGCTACAGGTAAACTAAGTCAGCCCCAGCATTTT. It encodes CASSATGKLSQPQHF.

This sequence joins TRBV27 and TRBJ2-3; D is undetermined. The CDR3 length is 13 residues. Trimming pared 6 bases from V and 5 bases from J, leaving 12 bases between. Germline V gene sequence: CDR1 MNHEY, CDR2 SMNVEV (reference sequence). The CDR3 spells CASRSLGLDTQYF. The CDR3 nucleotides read TGTGCCAGCAGATCCCTGGGATTAGATACGCAGTATTTT.

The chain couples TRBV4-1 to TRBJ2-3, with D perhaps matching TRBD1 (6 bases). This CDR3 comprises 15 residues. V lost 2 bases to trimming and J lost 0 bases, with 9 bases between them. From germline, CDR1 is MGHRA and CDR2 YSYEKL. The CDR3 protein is CASSQRTASTDTQYF. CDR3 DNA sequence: TGCGCCAGCAGCCAAAGGACAGCTAGCACAGATACGCAGTATTTT.

Here the CDR3 DNA reads TGTGCCAGCTCACGGGGAGGAGGGGATAGCAATCAGCCCCAGCATTTT. Amino acid sequence: CASSRGGGDSNQPQHF. V usage is TRBV18 and J usage is TRBJ1-5, with D possibly TRBD1 on 5 matching bases. The germline CDR1 and CDR2 sequences are KGHSH and LQKENI. There are 16 residues in the CDR3. Trimming shortened V by 4 bases and J by 0 bases, and 13 bases separated the two germline ends.

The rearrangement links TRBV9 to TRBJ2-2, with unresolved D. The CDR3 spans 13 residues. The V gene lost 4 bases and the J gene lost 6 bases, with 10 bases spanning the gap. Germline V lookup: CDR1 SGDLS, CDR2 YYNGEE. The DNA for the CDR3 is TGTGCCAGCAGCCCCCCCACCGCCGGGGAGCTGTTTTTT. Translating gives CASSPPTAGELFF.

The CDR3 protein is CASSATGGGSYEQYF. The CDR3 region has the DNA TGTGCCAGCAGTGCGACAGGGGGCGGGTCCTACGAGCAGTACTTC. The chain couples TRBV6-1 to TRBJ2-7; TRBD1 matches 10 bases. J lost 1 base, V lost 4 bases, and 4 bases had no gene match. Per the germline V gene, CDR1 is MNHNS and CDR2 is SASEGT. This CDR3 has 15 amino acids.

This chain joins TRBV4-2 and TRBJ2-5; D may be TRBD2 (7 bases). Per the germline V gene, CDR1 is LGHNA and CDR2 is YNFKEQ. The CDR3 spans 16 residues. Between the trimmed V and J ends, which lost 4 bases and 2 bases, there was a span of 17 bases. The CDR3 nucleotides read TGTGCCAGCAGCCTAACGGGGGGCACTAGTCAAGAGACCCAGTACTTC. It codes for CASSLTGGTSQETQYF.